This TCR beta chain comes out of a study of read filtering for tumor transcriptome and immune sequencing. Molecular barcoded adaptors covering alpha/delta and beta/gamma chains were used on roughly 400 ng RNA. MiXCR, run by TCRdb on the reads, gives a single entry per CDR3 protein. The table includes around 140,000 distinct CDR3 sequences, less than 15% detected once. V was pared by 0 bases and J by 1 base, with 11 bases between. This CDR3 contains 16 residues. Looked up from germline, CDR1 is SGHTA and CDR2 is FQGTGA. Many counts were recorded for this clonotype. V gene TRBV7-3 combines with J gene TRBJ2-3; D remains unclear. Sample: a population of CD138-negative cells sorted from bone marrow. This receptor was identified in a donor at least 40 years old with multiple myeloma. The DNA for the CDR3 is TGTGCCAGCAGCTTAACGGCTGGGCTCGGCACAGATACGCAGTATTTT. It encodes CASSLTAGLGTDTQYF.